This entry features one T cell receptor (beta chain) sequence. This entry comes from a study of blood T cell repertoires in COVID-19. As for the study in general: PBMCs, B-cell-depleted T cells, or T cells were the source of the cDNA or gDNA that made up the material.

Sequenced by immunoSEQ multiplex PCR; TCRdb stores in-frame clones only, minus some. The sample includes 300,000 to 450,000 clones, around 91% seen only once; the top ten take 0.9% to 1.1%. Participants were aged roughly 18 to 89 years from some 24 US areas. The study assigned cohorts using participant-reported clinical history. Recovered participants had two consecutive negative NP/OP PCR tests, healthcare professional clearance, or symptom resolution. Germline values: CDR1 SGHRS, CDR2 YFSETQ. The CDR3 loop spans 13 amino acids. V was pared by 3 bases and J by 7 bases, with 5 bases of the junction left unmatched.

The rearrangement uses TRBV5-1 and TRBJ1-2, with 8 positions matching TRBD1. The TCR sequence derives from a man between 18 and 29 years old who had recovered from COVID-19. Material for sequencing was PBMCs or T cells enriched from blood (not recorded which). This chain's CDR3 is CASSSGGSGGYTF. As DNA, the CDR3 is TGCGCCAGCAGCTCAGGGGGCTCGGGTGGCTACACCTTC.